These T cell receptor beta chains were read from a single sample in a study of shared clonotypes between healthy human individuals. Measured with immunoSEQ multiplex PCR; TCRdb has only the in-frame clones, and not every one. The sample lists over 400,000 clones, around 80% occurring once. The sequenced material came from PBMCs. The receptor set was obtained from a woman in her thirties or forties in good health. Some clones in this sample may be carry-over from other donors' samples. The CDR3 runs from the conserved cysteine through the conserved F or W. The D gene is left open where the match is weak. The size of a clone is reported for some rows only, either as once, few or many, or as a class for expanded clones.

TGCGCCAGCAGCCTCGCCGCCGCCAACGAGCAGTACTTC	CASSLAAANEQYF	.	TRBV5-1	TRBJ2-7	.
TGTGCCAGCAGACAGGGGGCTCTCTATGAGCAGTTCTTC	CASRQGALYEQFF	many	TRBV6-6	TRBJ2-1	TRBD1
TGTGCCAGCAGACGATTAGCGGGAGGGTACAATGAGCAGTTCTTC	CASRRLAGGYNEQFF	.	TRBV7-6	TRBJ2-1	TRBD2
TGCGCCAGCAGCCACGGGACAGGGTTTGGAGATACGCAGTATTTT	CASSHGTGFGDTQYF	once	TRBV5-1	TRBJ2-3	TRBD1
TGCAGCGTTGCGACTAGCGGGAGGGCTGGCGAGCAGTACTTC	CSVATSGRAGEQYF	.	TRBV29-1	TRBJ2-7	TRBD2
TGTGCCAGCAGCCCGACCGGGGTCGGGACCCAGTACTTC	CASSPTGVGTQYF	.	TRBV27	TRBJ2-5	.
TGTGCCAGCAGCCAACTAGCGGGAATCTACAATGAGCAGTTCTTC	CASSQLAGIYNEQFF	once	TRBV27	TRBJ2-1	TRBD2
TGTGCCAGCTCACCGGGTTATGGGGCCAACGTCCTGACTTTC	CASSPGYGANVLTF	.	TRBV18	TRBJ2-6	.
TGTGCCAGCAGTTTAAAGTGGGGCTCCTACGAGCAGTACTTC	CASSLKWGSYEQYF	few	TRBV28	TRBJ2-7	.
TGCAGCGTTGAAGGTCCGACTAGCGGGAGGGGCGGCGATGAGCAGTTCTTC	CSVEGPTSGRGGDEQFF	.	TRBV29-1	TRBJ2-1	TRBD2
TGTGCCAGCAGTTTATCGAGGGGAGAGACCCAGTACTTC	CASSLSRGETQYF	.	TRBV27	TRBJ2-5	.
TGTGCCATCAGTGAGACAGGGGCCTACGAGCAGTACTTC	CAISETGAYEQYF	many	TRBV10-3	TRBJ2-7	TRBD1
TGTGCCAGCAGCTTAATCCGCCTTCGGGGACGTACTTATGGCTACACCTTC	CASSLIRLRGRTYGYTF	.	TRBV7-2	TRBJ1-2	.
TGTGCCAGCAGCCCGTACCAGGGGTATACCTACGAGCAGTACTTC	CASSPYQGYTYEQYF	few	TRBV13	TRBJ2-7	.
TGCGCCAGCAGCTTAGGACAGGGTCTCGGGGCTTTCTTT	CASSLGQGLGAFF	.	TRBV5-1	TRBJ1-1	TRBD1
TGCGCCAGCAGCCAAGGTAGCGGAACCTACGAGCAGTACTTC	CASSQGSGTYEQYF	.	TRBV4-3	TRBJ2-7	.
TGTGCCAGCAGGATCGACAGCACTGGAAACACCATATATTTT	CASRIDSTGNTIYF	.	TRBV28	TRBJ1-3	.
TGCGCCAGCAGCCAAGGTCTAACTAGCGGGAGTTACGAGCAGTACTTC	CASSQGLTSGSYEQYF	.	TRBV4-1	TRBJ2-7	TRBD2
TGCAGCGTTGAAGGCCGACAGGGCAAGGGCGAGCAGTACTTC	CSVEGRQGKGEQYF	.	TRBV29-1	TRBJ2-7	TRBD1
TGTGCCAGCAGCTCGGATAGCCGAAGCTACAATGAGCAGTTCTTC	CASSSDSRSYNEQFF	.	TRBV7-2	TRBJ2-1	.
TGCGCCAGCAGCCCCAACGCAGGCGCGGGGAATGAGCAGTTCTTC	CASSPNAGAGNEQFF	.	TRBV5-1	TRBJ2-1	.
TGTGCCAGCAGCTCCTATAGACAGGGACCGAACACTGAAGCTTTCTTT	CASSSYRQGPNTEAFF	.	TRBV7-9	TRBJ1-1	TRBD1
TGTGCCAGCAGCTCTTGGGAGGGAGGGTCCTACGAGCAGTACTTC	CASSSWEGGSYEQYF	.	TRBV7-2	TRBJ2-7	TRBD2
TGTGCCATCAGTGAGTCGGGAGATACGCAGTATTTT	CAISESGDTQYF	.	TRBV10-3	TRBJ2-3	.
TGTGCCAGCAGACCCCTTGGACCCTACGAGCAGTACTTC	CASRPLGPYEQYF	once	TRBV6-5	TRBJ2-7	.
TGTGCCAGCAGCCTCGGCCGGGGGAATGAGCAGTTCTTC	CASSLGRGNEQFF	.	TRBV11-1	TRBJ2-1	.
TGTGCCAGCAGCTTAGGGACAGGGTTGAGCACCGGGGAGCTGTTTTTT	CASSLGTGLSTGELFF	.	TRBV11-3	TRBJ2-2	TRBD1
TGTGCCAGCAGCTTGGGGACCTGGAGCAATCAGCCCCAGCATTTT	CASSLGTWSNQPQHF	.	TRBV5-7	TRBJ1-5	.
TGCGCCAGCAGCCAAGAAGCGGGAGCTGGCTACAATGAGCAGTTCTTC	CASSQEAGAGYNEQFF	.	TRBV4-1	TRBJ2-1	TRBD2
TGTGCCAGCTCACCACGAGTCGGGAACCAAGAGACCCAGTACTTC	CASSPRVGNQETQYF	.	TRBV18	TRBJ2-5	.
TGTGCCAGCAGCTTGCGGGTCCCCTACGAGCAGTACTTC	CASSLRVPYEQYF	.	TRBV5-6	TRBJ2-7	.
TGTGCCAGCAGTGAAGTTTATAGCAATCAGCCCCAGCATTTT	CASSEVYSNQPQHF	.	TRBV2	TRBJ1-5	.
TGTGCCTGGGTGGCGGGGGGACTGGAGCAGTTCTTC	CAWVAGGLEQFF	.	TRBV30	TRBJ2-1	TRBD2
TGCGCCAGCAGCCTCGTAATGGGGGATCGCAATGAGCAGTTCTTC	CASSLVMGDRNEQFF	.	TRBV5-1	TRBJ2-1	.
TGCGCCACGCGAGGACTGCTCCGAAACACTGAAGCTTTCTTT	CATRGLLRNTEAFF	.	TRBV4-1	TRBJ1-1	.
TGTGCCAGCAGTTTAAGGCGGGAGGGTTACAATGAGCAGTTCTTC	CASSLRREGYNEQFF	.	TRBV27	TRBJ2-1	TRBD2
TGTGCCAGCAGCTTTCAGGGCAGGGAATTTGAAAAACTGTTTTTT	CASSFQGREFEKLFF	.	TRBV7-9	TRBJ1-4	.
TGTGCCAGCAGCGTATACCTATCGTCCGGGGAGCTGTTTTTT	CASSVYLSSGELFF	.	TRBV9	TRBJ2-2	.
TGTGCCAGCAGCCAAGATTACCCCCCAGCGGAATCCTACGAGCAGTACTTC	CASSQDYPPAESYEQYF	many	TRBV4-2	TRBJ2-7	.
TGTGCCAGCTCACCGGGGGCAGGGAACTATGGCTACACCTTC	CASSPGAGNYGYTF	few	TRBV18	TRBJ1-2	.
TGTGCCAGTAGCCCCGGGACTACCTACGAGCAGTACTTC	CASSPGTTYEQYF	.	TRBV19	TRBJ2-7	TRBD2
TGCGCCAGCAGCCCCCTCGGGACAGGACAAGAGACCCAGTACTTC	CASSPLGTGQETQYF	.	TRBV5-1	TRBJ2-5	TRBD1
TGTGCCAGTCGGACAGGGGGCCAGACCGTAAATCAGCCCCAGCATTTT	CASRTGGQTVNQPQHF	.	TRBV2	TRBJ1-5	TRBD1